Sequencing of this T cell receptor beta chain was carried out in a study of blood T cell repertoires in COVID-19. Across the whole study: Specimens from acute and convalescent COVID-19 originated in the United States, Italy and Spain. The cDNA or gDNA used as material had been derived from T cells, B-cell-depleted T cells, or PBMCs.

The V and J ends lost 6 bases and 7 bases, in that order; junction bases with no gene match: 12. Germline CDR1 is SNHLY and CDR2 is FYNNEI. The CDR3 length is 16 residues. In the authors' workflow: Estimates of nucleated cell counts were drawn from the amplification of reference gene primers. The protocol was immunoSEQ multiplex PCR, while the TCRdb copy is restricted to in-frame clones and leaves out a portion. Clonal size and the V and J genes are those of that table, whereas D and trimming came from the DNA. The repertoire includes about 260,000 clones, about 88% of them detected once, and just under 2% sits in the top ten.

Sequencing input: peripheral blood. This sequence originates from a man aged 25 to 40 with active or convalescent COVID-19. The V gene is TRBV2, the J gene TRBJ1-6, with TRBD1 matching 7 bases. CDR3 amino acids: CASSEKYGTANSPLHF. For the CDR3, the DNA is TGTGCCAGCAGCGAGAAATACGGGACAGCGAATTCACCCCTCCACTTT.